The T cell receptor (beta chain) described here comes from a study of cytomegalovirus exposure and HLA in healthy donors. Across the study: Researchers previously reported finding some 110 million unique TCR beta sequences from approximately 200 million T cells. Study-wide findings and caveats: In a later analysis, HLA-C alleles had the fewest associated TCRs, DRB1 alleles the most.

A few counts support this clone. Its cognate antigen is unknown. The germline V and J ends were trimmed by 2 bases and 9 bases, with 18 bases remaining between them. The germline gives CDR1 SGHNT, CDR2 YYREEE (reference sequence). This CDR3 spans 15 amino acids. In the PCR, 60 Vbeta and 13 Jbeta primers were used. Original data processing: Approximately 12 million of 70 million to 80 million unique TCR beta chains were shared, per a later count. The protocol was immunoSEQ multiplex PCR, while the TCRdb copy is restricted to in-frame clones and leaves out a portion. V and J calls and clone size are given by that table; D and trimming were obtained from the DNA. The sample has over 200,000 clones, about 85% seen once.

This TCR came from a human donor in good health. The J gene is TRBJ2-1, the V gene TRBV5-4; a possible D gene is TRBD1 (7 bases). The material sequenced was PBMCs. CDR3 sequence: CASSFGQGGGSEQFF. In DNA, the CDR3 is TGTGCCAGCAGCTTCGGCCAGGGGGGTGGAAGTGAGCAGTTCTTC.